The following is a TCR beta chain sequence with its context. V lost 2 bases and J 4 bases, leaving 14 bases between the germline ends. CDR3 length: 15 amino acids. Germline CDR1 and CDR2: MNHNY and SVGAGI (reference sequence). These data are taken from a study of blood T cell repertoires in COVID-19. Study-level background: Samples taken during acute and convalescent COVID-19 were collected in the United States, Italy and Spain. T cells, B-cell-depleted T cells, or PBMCs supplied cDNA or gDNA.

The protocol was immunoSEQ multiplex PCR, while the TCRdb copy is restricted to in-frame clones and leaves out a portion. Of 95,000 to 110,000 clones in the sample, 70% to 90% were seen once. The TCR originated in a man aged 45-60 years in a cohort sampled during active COVID-19. The material sequenced was peripheral blood. The V call is TRBV6-6, the J call TRBJ1-2; D may be TRBD1 (5 bases). The CDR3 nucleotides read TGTGCCAGCAGTTACCGGGACTCGACCCCCTATGGCTACACCTTC. Translated: CASSYRDSTPYGYTF.